This record covers a single T cell receptor (beta chain). Its target is unknown. The data are from a study of Ad26.COV2.S vaccination and SARS-CoV-2 variants. Whole-study findings and limits: Post-vaccination breadth of spike-specific CD8+ and CD4+ T cell responses was reportedly substantial. Possible underestimation of total T cell responses by the TCR breadth and depth analyses was noted. Measurement of non-spike TCR breadth gave similar results in vaccine and placebo recipients. Vaccine recipients showed a spike-specific TCR breadth that was higher than in placebo recipients.

V dropped 0 bases and J dropped 8 bases, with 17 bases sitting between them. The CDR3 covers 16 residues. CDR1 is SGHNT and CDR2 is YYREEE in the germline V gene (reference sequence). Sequenced by immunoSEQ multiplex PCR; TCRdb stores in-frame clones only, minus some. The table records about 94,000 clones, 82% of them present only once. The J gene is TRBJ2-2, the V gene TRBV5-4; possible D gene TRBD2, 5 bases. The clonotype comes from a human donor who had recovered from COVID-19. The sequences come from peripheral blood, collected after recovery from COVID-19. CDR3 region: CASSLDRLRKVGELFF. The DNA for the CDR3 is TGTGCCAGCAGCTTGGACAGACTAAGAAAAGTGGGGGAGCTGTTTTTT.